One and the same sample provided the 14 T cell receptor beta chains below, sequenced in a study of blood T cells in healthy people across ages. Primed by a sample-barcoded 5' primer and a J-beta primer mix, a second PCR proceeded for about 7 to 11 cycles. Each CDR3 protein is one row after TCRdb ran MiXCR on the 5' RACE reads. The data hold under 1,100,000 distinct CDR3 sequences, with approximately 25% observed a single time. This sample was shared with a second study, whose subject was T cells of mothers and their children.

The sample comprised blood. The receptors come from a girl aged 2 to 9 in good health.

In this sample, this clonotype turned up a few times. The chain combines TRBV12-5 with TRBJ2-5, with D maybe TRBD2 (5 bases). Germline CDR1 and CDR2: LGHNT and FRNRAP. Deletions cut 7 bases from V and 11 bases from J, with 14 bases between. The CDR3 sequence is 11 residues long. DNA for the CDR3: TGTGCTAGTGCCCAACTAAGGGAGCAGTACTTC. This sequence encodes CASAQLREQYF.

The chain has TRBV19 and TRBJ1-2, with D tentatively TRBD1 (6 bases). Germline V gene sequence: CDR1 LNHDA, CDR2 SQIVND (reference sequence). The CDR3 contains 15 residues. Trimming took 10 bases from V and 9 from J, leaving 27 bases between them. CDR3 DNA: TGTGCCACCCATCTCACAGGAGGGGGGCGGTCAAGCTACACCTTC. Encoded protein: CATHLTGGGRSSYTF.

This clonotype occurred a few times. Compared with germline, one end of the junction differs, possibly owing to a read error. The chain couples TRBV4-1 to TRBJ2-7, with D hard to call. The germline V gene has CDR1 MGHRA and CDR2 YSYEKL. The CDR3 totals 17 residues. The CDR3 DNA reads TGCGCCGGCAGCCAAGTTTTCGGTGTTCGCCCGTTCGGGGAGCAGTACTTC. Amino acid sequence: CAGSQVFGVRPFGEQYF.

V and J are TRBV10-3 and TRBJ2-1, with D tentatively TRBD1 (5 bases). The CDR3 is 11 residues long. CDR1 is ENHRY, CDR2 SYGVKD, per germline. V was clipped by 8 bases and J by 8 bases, with 10 bases between them. CDR3 region: CAISVRDEQFF. DNA for the CDR3: TGTGCCATCTCCGTCAGGGATGAGCAGTTCTTC.

There are a few counts of this clonotype. The chain uses TRBV7-9 and TRBJ2-5; unclear D gene. The end of the DNA aligns better with TRBJ2-1, so the J call may be wrong. Per germline, CDR1 SEHNR and CDR2 FQNEAQ (reference sequence). This CDR3 contains 14 residues. The CDR3 region has the DNA TGTGCCAGCAGCTCGCCAACTCGGAGCAATGAGCAGTTCTTC. Protein sequence: CASSSPTRSNEQFF.

The chain links TRBV5-1 to TRBJ2-7; 7 nucleotides line up with TRBD1. Trimming cost V 1 base and J 5 bases; bases outside gene matches: 9. From germline, CDR1 is SGHRS and CDR2 YFSETQ. This CDR3 is 15 amino acids long. CDR3 sequence reads: CASSLFDRDPHEQYF. The CDR3 DNA follows: TGCGCCAGCAGCTTGTTCGACAGGGACCCCCACGAGCAGTACTTC.

This clonotype was picked up a small number of times. This chain links TRBV2 with TRBJ1-4; 7 bases line up with TRBD1. The junction had 7 bases not matched to a gene; V was cut back by 6 bases and J by 0 bases. This CDR3 contains 16 residues. Germline V gives CDR1 SNHLY, CDR2 FYNNEI. The CDR3 DNA reads TGTGCCAGCAGCTCGACAGGGATTACAACTAATGAAAAACTGTTTTTT. Translation gives CASSSTGITTNEKLFF.

The V call is TRBV10-3, the J call TRBJ2-4; TRBD2 is a possible D gene (6 bases). V gave up 8 bases and J gave up 0 bases, with 17 bases separating them. Per the germline V gene, CDR1 is ENHRY and CDR2 is SYGVKD. The CDR3 extends over 16 amino acids. CDR3 loop: CAICIARGVAKNIQYF. The CDR3 nucleotides are TGTGCCATCTGCATTGCCCGCGGGGTAGCCAAAAACATTCAGTACTTC.

In this sample, this clonotype turned up a few times. CDR3 DNA: TGCAGTGCACCCGACAGGGGGCAAGAGACCCAGTACTTC. The encoded protein is CSAPDRGQETQYF. The chain employs TRBV20-1 and TRBJ2-5, with TRBD1 matching over 9 bases. V dropped 6 bases and J dropped 2; count of bases not matched to a gene: 4. The germline V gene encodes CDR1 DFQATT and CDR2 SNEGSKA (reference sequence). This CDR3 spans 13 amino acids.

The V call is TRBV5-5, the J call TRBJ2-3; possibly TRBD2 for D (5 bases). CDR1 is SGHKS and CDR2 is YYEKEE in the germline V gene (reference sequence). V lost 3 bases and J lost 5, with 10 bases in between. The CDR3 is 13 amino acids. The CDR3 nucleotides are TGTGCCAGCAGCTACCCACTAGAAGATACGCAGTATTTT. This codes for CASSYPLEDTQYF.

The CDR3, as DNA: TGTGCCAGCAGTTCTGACAGATCCGGCTACACCTTC. Protein product: CASSSDRSGYTF. V is TRBV28 and J is TRBJ1-2; tentatively, D is TRBD1 (5 bases). Per germline, CDR1 MDHEN and CDR2 SYDVKM. This CDR3 region has 12 residues. The germline V and J ends were trimmed by 4 bases and 8 bases, with 11 bases remaining between them.

The V call is TRBV6-1, the J call TRBJ1-2; tentatively, D is TRBD1 (5 bases). The V and J ends lost 0 bases and 5 bases respectively, with 10 bases between them. Germline V gene sequence: CDR1 MNHNS, CDR2 SASEGT. The CDR3 has 14 residues. CDR3 region: CASSEAGTYYGYTF. In DNA form, the CDR3 reads TGTGCCAGCAGTGAAGCAGGGACTTATTATGGCTACACCTTC.

This chain connects TRBV2 to TRBJ2-1, with D tentatively TRBD1 (6 bases). The CDR3 sequence is 14 residues long. Germline assignment: CDR1 SNHLY and CDR2 FYNNEI. Trimming took off 9 bases at V and 0 bases at J, with 12 bases between the two ends. The CDR3 is CASKGVTSYNEQFF. In DNA form, the CDR3 reads TGTGCCAGTAAGGGGGTTACCTCCTACAATGAGCAGTTCTTC.

Turning to this clonotype: An end of the junction differs from the germline gene, which may be a read error. This sequence joins TRBV5-1 and TRBJ1-4; the D is unclear. The CDR3 sequence is 15 residues long. Germline values: CDR1 SGHRS, CDR2 YFSETQ. CDR3: CANSLEVGSSEKLFF. In DNA form, the CDR3 reads TGCGCCAACAGCTTGGAGGTCGGATCCAGTGAAAAACTGTTTTTT.